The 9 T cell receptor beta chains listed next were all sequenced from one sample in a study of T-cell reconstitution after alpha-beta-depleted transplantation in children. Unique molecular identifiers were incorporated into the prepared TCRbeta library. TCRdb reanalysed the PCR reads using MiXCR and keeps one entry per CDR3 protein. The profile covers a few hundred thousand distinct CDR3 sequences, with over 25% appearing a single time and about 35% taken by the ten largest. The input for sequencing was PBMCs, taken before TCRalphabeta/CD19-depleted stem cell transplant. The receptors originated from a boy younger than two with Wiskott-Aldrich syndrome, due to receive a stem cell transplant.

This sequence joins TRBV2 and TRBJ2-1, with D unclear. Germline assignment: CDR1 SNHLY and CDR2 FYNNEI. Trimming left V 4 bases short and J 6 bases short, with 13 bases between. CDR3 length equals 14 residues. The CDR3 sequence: CASSVRLTVNEQFF. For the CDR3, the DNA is TGTGCCAGCAGTGTAAGGTTGACGGTCAATGAGCAGTTCTTC.

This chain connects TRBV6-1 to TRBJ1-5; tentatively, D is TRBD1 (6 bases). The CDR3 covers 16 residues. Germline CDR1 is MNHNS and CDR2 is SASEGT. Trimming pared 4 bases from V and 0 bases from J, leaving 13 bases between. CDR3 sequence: CASSAQGKYSNQPQHF. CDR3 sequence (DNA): TGTGCCAGCAGTGCCCAGGGGAAGTATAGCAATCAGCCCCAGCATTTT.

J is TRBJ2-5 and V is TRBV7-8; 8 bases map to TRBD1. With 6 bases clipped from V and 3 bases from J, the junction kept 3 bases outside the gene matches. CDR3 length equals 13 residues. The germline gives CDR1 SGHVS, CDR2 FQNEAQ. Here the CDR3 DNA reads TGTGCCAGCAGACCGGGACAGGAAGAGACCCAGTACTTC. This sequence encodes CASRPGQEETQYF.

The CDR3 sequence is CASSQTVGLAGVRYEQYF. CDR3 nucleotide sequence: TGTGCCAGCAGCCAGACCGTGGGACTAGCGGGAGTCAGGTACGAGCAGTACTTC. The chain uses TRBV3-1 and TRBJ2-7, with 14 bases fitting TRBD2. After removal of 3 bases from V and 4 bases from J, the junction contained 11 bases not matched to a gene. The length of the CDR3 is 18 residues. Looked up from germline, CDR1 is LGHDT and CDR2 is YNNKEL (reference sequence).

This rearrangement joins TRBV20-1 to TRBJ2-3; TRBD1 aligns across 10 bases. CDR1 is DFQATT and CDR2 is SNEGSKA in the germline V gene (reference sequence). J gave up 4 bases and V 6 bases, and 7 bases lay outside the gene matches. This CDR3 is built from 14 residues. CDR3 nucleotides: TGCAGTGCCCTAGACAGGGGGCTATCAGATACGCAGTATTTT. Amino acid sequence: CSALDRGLSDTQYF.

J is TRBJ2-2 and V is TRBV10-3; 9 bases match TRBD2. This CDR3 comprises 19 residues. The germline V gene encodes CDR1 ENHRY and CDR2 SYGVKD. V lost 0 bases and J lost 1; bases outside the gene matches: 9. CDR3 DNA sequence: TGTGCCATCAGTGAGTCGAGTCTAGCGGGGATCTTGAACACCGGGGAGCTGTTTTTT. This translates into CAISESSLAGILNTGELFF.

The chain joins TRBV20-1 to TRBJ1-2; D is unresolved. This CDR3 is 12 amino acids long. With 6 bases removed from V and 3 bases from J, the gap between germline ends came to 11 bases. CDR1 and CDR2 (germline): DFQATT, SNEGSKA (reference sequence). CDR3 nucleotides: TGCAGTGCCAACCGGGGATACTATGGCTACACCTTC. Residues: CSANRGYYGYTF.

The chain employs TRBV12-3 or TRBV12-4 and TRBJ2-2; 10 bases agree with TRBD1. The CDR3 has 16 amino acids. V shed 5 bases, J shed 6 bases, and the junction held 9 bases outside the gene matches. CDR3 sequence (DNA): TGTGCCAGCAGTAGTCGGACAGGGGGTTTTGCCGGGGAGCTGTTTTTT. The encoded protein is CASSSRTGGFAGELFF.

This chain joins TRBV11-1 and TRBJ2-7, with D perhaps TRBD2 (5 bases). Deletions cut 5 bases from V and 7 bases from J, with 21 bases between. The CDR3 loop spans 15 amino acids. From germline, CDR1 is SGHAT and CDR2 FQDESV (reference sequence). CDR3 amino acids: CASSPPGMEAWEQYF. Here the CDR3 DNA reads TGTGCCAGCAGCCCCCCAGGTATGGAGGCCTGGGAGCAGTACTTC.